Sequencing of this TCR beta chain was carried out in a study of blood T cell repertoires in COVID-19. The V and J ends lost 3 bases and 2 bases respectively, with 8 bases between them. The CDR3 has 14 residues. Looked up from germline, CDR1 is KGHDR and CDR2 is SFDVKD. This clone was observed once. TCRdb's copy holds only in-frame clones and misses some; the assay was immunoSEQ multiplex PCR. The sample yields 300,000 or so clones, about 90% seen once. The chain recombines TRBV24-1 with TRBJ2-3; D gene uncertain. Material for sequencing was PBMCs or T cells enriched from blood (not recorded which). This receptor was taken from a woman in her 30s who had recovered from COVID-19. CDR3 DNA: TGTGCCACCAGTGATCGCAGAATCACAGATACGCAGTATTTT. It yields the protein CATSDRRITDTQYF.